The sequence of this T cell receptor (beta chain) was determined in a study of metastatic and nonmetastatic thyroid tumors. Looking at the study overall: Peripheral blood and tumor or nodule samples from malignant and benign thyroid patients were compared.

Thyroid surgery took place with no prior treatment in any patient. Original processing notes: Built for papillary thyroid cancer, a distant-metastasis classifier drew on CDR3 differences across clinicopathological groups. Using MiXCR, TCRdb reanalyzed the PCR reads. These V and J calls rely on TCRdb rather than the paper's analysis. This table has about 15,000 clones, around a third appearing once. Trimming removed 3 bases from V and 2 bases from J, with 5 bases in between. Germline V gives CDR1 MNHNS, CDR2 SASEGT. There are 12 residues in the CDR3. Notes on the study in general: In blood and tumor, TCR beta diversity was reportedly significantly higher in malignant thyroid tumors than in benign nodules.

This clone is termed medium-sized. Its target is not known. Sequenced sample: tumor tissue. V is TRBV6-1 and J is TRBJ2-7; D not resolved. The source is a male donor with papillary thyroid cancer or a benign thyroid nodule (not recorded which). Some clones in this sample may be carry-over from other donors' samples. CDR3: CASSDGPYEQYF. The CDR3 DNA follows: TGTGCCAGCAGTGACGGCCCCTACGAGCAGTACTTC.